This T cell receptor (beta chain) was identified during a study of CXCR3-negative and CXCR3-positive naive CD8 T cells. General study findings and limits: Each naive subset displayed comparably high diversity, whereas memory CD8+ cells displayed much lower diversity. TRB CDR3 properties indicated TCR strength, while surface CD5 was similar across naive subsets. CXCR3-positive naive cells carried more hydrophobic TRB CDR3s than CXCR3-negative naive cells did.

The length of the CDR3 is 15 residues. The germline CDR1 and CDR2 sequences are SGHAT and FQNNGV. CD45RO-CCR7+CD27+CD95- expression identified naive CD8+ T cells. 5' RACE with UMI labels generated the TRB cDNA libraries. TCRdb processed the 5' RACE reads again and assigns one entry to each CDR3 protein, with no DNA. The specimen's table records nearly 90,000 distinct CDR3 sequences. As concerns this clonotype: Its antigen is undetermined.

The chain couples TRBV11-2 to TRBJ2-7; with no DNA, the TCRdb D assignment of TRBD2 cannot be verified. The clonotype was recovered from a human donor in good health. Some clones in this sample may be carry-over from other donors' samples. Sequences were obtained from naive CXCR3+ CD8+ T cells from blood. This sample's subset: CD45RO-CCR7+CD27+CD95- naive CD8+ T cells expressing CXCR3 (TNR3+). The CDR3 sequence: CASSLGLAGGYEQYF.